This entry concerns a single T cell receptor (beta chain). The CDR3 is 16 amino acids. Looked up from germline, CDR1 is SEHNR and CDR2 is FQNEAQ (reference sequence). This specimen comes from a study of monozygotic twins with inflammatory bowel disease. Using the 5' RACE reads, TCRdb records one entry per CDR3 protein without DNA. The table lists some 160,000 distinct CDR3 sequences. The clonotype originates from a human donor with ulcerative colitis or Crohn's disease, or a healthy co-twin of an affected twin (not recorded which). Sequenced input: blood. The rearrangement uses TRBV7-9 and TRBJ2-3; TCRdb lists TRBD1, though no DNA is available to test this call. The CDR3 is CASSAPGQVSTDTQYF.